This T cell receptor beta chain emerged from a study of blood T cell repertoires in COVID-19. The assay was immunoSEQ multiplex PCR, and TCRdb's table has in-frame clones only and misses some. The sample lists 250,000 to 300,000 clones; around nine tenths were seen once. CDR3 size: 15 residues. J gave up 6 bases and V 5 bases, and 4 bases lay outside the gene matches. Germline CDR1 is SGHVS and CDR2 is FQNEAQ. The study recruited people aged roughly 18 to 100 years across 20 to 30 US areas. The source is a woman between 50 and 59 years old who had been exposed to COVID-19. Input material: PBMCs or T cells enriched from blood (not recorded which). The genes are TRBV7-8 and TRBJ2-1; TRBD2 agrees at 13 bases. CDR3 sequence: CASSPGLAGVNEQFF. The CDR3 coding sequence is TGTGCCAGCAGCCCAGGACTAGCGGGGGTCAATGAGCAGTTCTTC.